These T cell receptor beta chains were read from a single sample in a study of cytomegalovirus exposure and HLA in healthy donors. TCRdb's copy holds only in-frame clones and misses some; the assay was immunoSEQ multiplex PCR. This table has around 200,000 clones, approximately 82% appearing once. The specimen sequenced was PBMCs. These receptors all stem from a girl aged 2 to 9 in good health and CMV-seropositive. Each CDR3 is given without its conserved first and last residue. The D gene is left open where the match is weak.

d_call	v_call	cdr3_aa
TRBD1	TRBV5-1	ASSLGTGQDEQY
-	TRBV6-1	ASSETQRPKEF
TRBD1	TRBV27	ASSGRGRTDTQY
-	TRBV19	ASSLGLPRSTDTQY
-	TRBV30	AWSVGSSYNEQF
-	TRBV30	AWSVLRETQY
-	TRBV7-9	ASSLRGSSYNEQF
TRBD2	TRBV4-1	ASSQGRNGLAGVDEQY
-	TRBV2	ASSASYTEAF
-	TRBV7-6	ASSLTENYGYT
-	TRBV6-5	ASTSGSGLQNIQY
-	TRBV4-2	ASSQEHTEAF
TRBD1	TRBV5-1	ASRSGTGVNTGELF
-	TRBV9	ASSEIPSDEQF
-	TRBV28	ASRPAKRSNLNTEAF
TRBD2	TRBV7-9	ASSLVFGGEREGYNEQF
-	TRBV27	ASSLFSRGIEKLF
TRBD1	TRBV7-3	ASSLGQDFNEQF
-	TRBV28	ASSLVGDDYGYT
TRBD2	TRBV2	ASRETGTRYNEQF
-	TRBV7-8	ASSIRQIYGYT
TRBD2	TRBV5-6	ASTRGAGGPEGETQY
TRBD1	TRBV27	ASGRQGGNQPQH
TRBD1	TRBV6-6	ASSYGDSEAF
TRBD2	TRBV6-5	ASSAGGNEQY
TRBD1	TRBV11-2	ASRRQGQNTEAF
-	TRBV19	ASSSRQRTNYGYT
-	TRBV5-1	ASSLSGLKTLDEQY
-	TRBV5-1	ASSLRPGGDTEAF
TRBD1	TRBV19	ASSIRGRQGNSPLH
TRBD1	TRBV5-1	ASSSQGNGNTIY
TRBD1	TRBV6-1	ASSEKTGPNYGYT
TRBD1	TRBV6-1	ASSDRDRGGEQY
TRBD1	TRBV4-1	ASSQQEYRGLEKLF
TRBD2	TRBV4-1	ASSHVARGGSDYEQY
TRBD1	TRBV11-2	ASSPRDRRNTEAF
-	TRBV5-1	ASSLFLATLNYGYT
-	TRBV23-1	ASSGERAAWANYGYT
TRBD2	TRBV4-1	ASSPIYSGGYNTGELF
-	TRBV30	AWSVRTDYEQY
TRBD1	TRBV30	AWSPDRAEAF
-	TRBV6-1	ASSEKAVPSTDTQY
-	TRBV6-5	ASSGLPAYEQY
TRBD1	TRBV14	ASSQVWDRGSPNTEAF
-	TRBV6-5	ASSYSTGVGYNEQF
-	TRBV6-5	ASSYLPPGQPQH
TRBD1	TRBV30	AWSLTGGTYNEQF
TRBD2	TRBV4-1	ASSQTSGRPAQNNEQF
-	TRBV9	ASSVASGKGFDGNTIY
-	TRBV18	ASSLLNAGNTEAF
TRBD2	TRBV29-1	SAQLSPSGSAALYEQY
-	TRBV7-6	ASSLTGPSYNEQF
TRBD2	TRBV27	ASSTGTSGYNEQF
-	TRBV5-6	ASSLADRPIYGYT
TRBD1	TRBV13	ASRPTGTGNEKLF
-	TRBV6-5	ASSYSTSGGYT
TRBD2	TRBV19	ASTGLAGAGANVLT
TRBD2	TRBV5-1	ASSLTQWGRGRMGEQF
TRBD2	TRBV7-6	ASSFGGSTDTQY